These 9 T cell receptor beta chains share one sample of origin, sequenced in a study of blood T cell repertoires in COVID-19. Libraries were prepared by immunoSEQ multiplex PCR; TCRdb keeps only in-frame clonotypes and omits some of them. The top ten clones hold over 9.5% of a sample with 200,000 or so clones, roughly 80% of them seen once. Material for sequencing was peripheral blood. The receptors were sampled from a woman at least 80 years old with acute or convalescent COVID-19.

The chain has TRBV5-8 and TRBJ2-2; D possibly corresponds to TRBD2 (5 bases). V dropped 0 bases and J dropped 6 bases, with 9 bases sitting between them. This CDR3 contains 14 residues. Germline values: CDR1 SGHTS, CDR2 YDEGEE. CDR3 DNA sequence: TGTGCCAGCAGCTTGGGGCAGGAGGCCGGGGAGCTGTTTTTT. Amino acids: CASSLGQEAGELFF.

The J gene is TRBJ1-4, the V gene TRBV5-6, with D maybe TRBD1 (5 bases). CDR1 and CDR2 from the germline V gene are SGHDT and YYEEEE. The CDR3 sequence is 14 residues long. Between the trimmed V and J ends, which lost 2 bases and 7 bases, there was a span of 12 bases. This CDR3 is CASSLRGRGEKLFF. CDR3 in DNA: TGTGCCAGCAGCTTAAGGGGAAGGGGTGAAAAACTGTTTTTT.

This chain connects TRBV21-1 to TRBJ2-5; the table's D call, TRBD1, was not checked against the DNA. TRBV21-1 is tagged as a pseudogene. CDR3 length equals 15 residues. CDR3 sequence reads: CASSTSTDTQETQYF. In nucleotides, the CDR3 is TGTGCCAGCAGCACCTCGACAGACACCCAAGAGACCCAGTACTTC.

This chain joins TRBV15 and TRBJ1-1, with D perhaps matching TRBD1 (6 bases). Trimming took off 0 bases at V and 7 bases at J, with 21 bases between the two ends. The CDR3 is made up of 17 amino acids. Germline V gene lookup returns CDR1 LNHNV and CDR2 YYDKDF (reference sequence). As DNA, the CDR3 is TGTGCCACCAGCAGAGATAGGGCAGGGGTTAGAAAGGTTGAAGCTTTCTTT. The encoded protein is CATSRDRAGVRKVEAFF.

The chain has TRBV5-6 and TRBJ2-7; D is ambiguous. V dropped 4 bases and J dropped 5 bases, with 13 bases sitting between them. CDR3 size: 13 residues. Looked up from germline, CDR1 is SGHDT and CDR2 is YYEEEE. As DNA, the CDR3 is TGTGCCAGCAGCGGGCTAAGAAGCCACGAGCAGTACTTC. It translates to CASSGLRSHEQYF.

CDR3 loop: CASSLPGTGGGETQYF. The CDR3 DNA follows: TGTGCCAGCAGCCTACCGGGGACAGGGGGCGGAGAGACCCAGTACTTC. This chain joins TRBV5-8 and TRBJ2-5; TRBD1 matches at 12 bases. The CDR3 has 16 amino acids. The germline gives CDR1 SGHTS, CDR2 YDEGEE. Trimming removed 4 bases from V and 4 bases from J; junction bases left unmatched: 8. The full variable domain, rest sourced from reference TRBV5-8 and TRBJ2-5, is EAGVTQSPTHLIKTRGQQATLRCSPISGHTSVYWYQQALGLGLQFLLWYDEGEERNRGNFPPRFSGRQFPNYSSELNVNALELEDSALYLCASSLPGTGGGETQYFGPGTRLLVL.

CDR3 amino acids: CASSLPDTYEQYF. CDR3 DNA: TGTGCCAGCAGCCTCCCGGACACCTACGAGCAGTACTTC. The rearrangement links TRBV11-3 to TRBJ2-7; D perhaps matches TRBD1 (5 bases). V was pared by 5 bases and J by 2 bases, with 10 bases between. CDR1 is SGHNT, CDR2 YENEEA, per germline. The CDR3 contains 13 residues.

The CDR3, as DNA: TGTGCCAGCAGCTTAAGCCTAGCGGGCCATGAGCAGTTCTTC. This sequence encodes CASSLSLAGHEQFF. The genes are TRBV7-3 and TRBJ2-1; 8 nucleotides align to TRBD2. The junction had 4 bases not matched to a gene; V was cut back by 1 base and J by 8 bases. The CDR3 loop spans 14 amino acids. Per the germline V gene, CDR1 is SGHTA and CDR2 is FQGTGA.

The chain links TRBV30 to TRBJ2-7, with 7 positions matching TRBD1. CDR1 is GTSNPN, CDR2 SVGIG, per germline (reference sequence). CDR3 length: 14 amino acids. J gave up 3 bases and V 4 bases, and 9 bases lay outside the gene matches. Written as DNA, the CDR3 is TGTGCCTGGACCGAAGGGGGACAGATCTACGAGCAGTACTTC. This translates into CAWTEGGQIYEQYF.